The TCR beta chain under discussion was sequenced for a study of shared T cell receptors in the human thymus. The CDR3 covers 15 residues. V lost 0 bases and J lost 0; bases outside the gene matches: 2. Looked up from germline, CDR1 is GTSNPN and CDR2 is SVGIG (reference sequence). Profiled with immunoSEQ multiplex PCR; TCRdb holds only in-frame clones, not every one. The sample consists of under 850,000 clones, approximately 88% of them appearing once. These sequences were also reported in another study, on human thymus T cells. This second study notes: Among the donors, all were healthy Finnish infants having corrective surgery for congenital heart defects. The thymus tissue came from resections taken during corrective heart surgery. Among thymic and blood repertoires, usage of V and J genes appeared biased. Related work found strong thymic repertoire overlap between unrelated individuals.

The sequenced sample was thymocytes. The chain has TRBV30 and TRBJ1-5, with TRBD1 matching 7 bases. The origin of this receptor is a boy in the first two years of life with a congenital heart defect. CDR3 in amino acids: CAWSVDRDSNQPQHF. Here the CDR3 DNA reads TGTGCCTGGAGTGTAGACAGGGATAGCAATCAGCCCCAGCATTTT.